Following are 3 T cell receptor beta chains from one sample sequenced in a study of blood T cell repertoires in COVID-19. The protocol was immunoSEQ multiplex PCR, while the TCRdb copy is restricted to in-frame clones and leaves out a portion. This sample has about 300,000 clones, with 90% found just once. Input material: PBMCs or T cells enriched from blood (not recorded which). The receptors come from a woman aged 30 to 39 who had recovered from COVID-19.

CDR3 amino acids: CASSGGSRGAGANVLTF. CDR3 DNA: TGTGCCAGCAGTGGGGGCTCAAGGGGTGCAGGGGCCAACGTCCTGACTTTC. This chain connects TRBV6-1 to TRBJ2-6; D might be TRBD1 (5 bases). V lost 4 bases to trimming and J lost 4 bases, with 17 bases between them. Germline CDR1 is MNHNS and CDR2 is SASEGT. This CDR3 contains 17 residues.

J is TRBJ2-3 and V is TRBV5-1; TRBD1 matches 10 bases. This CDR3 contains 15 residues. In germline, CDR1 is SGHRS, CDR2 YFSETQ. J was trimmed by 3 bases and V by 7 bases; bases with no gene match: 8. This chain's CDR3 is CASGTDRGKTDTQYF. CDR3 DNA sequence: TGCGCCAGCGGAACGGACAGGGGGAAAACAGATACGCAGTATTTT. The full variable domain, in which reference TRBV5-1 and TRBJ2-3 provide the parts outside the CDR3, is KAGVTQTPRYLIKTRGQQVTLSCSPISGHRSVSWYQQTPGQGLQFLFEYFSETQRNKGNFPGRFSGRQFSNSRSEMNVSTLELGDSALYLCASGTDRGKTDTQYFGPGTRLTVL.

V usage is TRBV18 and J usage is TRBJ1-6; D is uncertain. Trimming took 2 bases from V and 9 from J, leaving 14 bases between them. Germline CDR1 reads KGHSH; CDR2 reads LQKENI. The CDR3 consists of 15 residues. The CDR3, as DNA: TGTGCCAGCTCACCAACCGGGGAGGGAACTTCACCCCTCCACTTT. Amino acid sequence: CASSPTGEGTSPLHF.